The subject of this entry is one T cell receptor (beta chain). These data are taken from a study of control samples from healthy donors and cancer patients. V gave up 1 base and J gave up 3 bases, with 7 bases separating them. The CDR3 has 15 amino acids. Looked up from germline, CDR1 is MNHNS and CDR2 is SASEGT. Using immunoSEQ multiplex PCR, the repertoire was profiled, and TCRdb retains in-frame clones only, with some absent. This sample has approximately 170,000 clones, with about 94% found just once. J is TRBJ1-6 and V is TRBV6-1; D is unclear. The origin of this receptor is a woman aged 30 to 39 in good health. The source material was blood. CDR3 bases: TGTGCCAGCAGTGAAGTCGGGTTCTATAATTCACCCCTCCACTTT. Translating gives CASSEVGFYNSPLHF.